This is a list of T cell receptor beta chains from one sample in a study of shared clonotypes between healthy human individuals. Sequenced by immunoSEQ multiplex PCR; TCRdb stores in-frame clones only, minus some. The data show about 2.4 million clones, approximately 92% seen once. Sequencing was performed on naive CD4+ T cells sorted from blood. The source is a man aged 18 to 30 in good health. Each CDR3 is given with its conserved first and last residue. D genes are given only for firm matches. Clone size appears in some rows only: once, few, many, or a class for an expanded clone.

D gene | clone size | J gene | V gene | CDR3 DNA | CDR3 protein
. | few | TRBJ1-2 | TRBV5-3 | TGTGCCAGAAGCCAGAAGCGGGGACGGATTTATGGCTACACCTTC | CARSQKRGRIYGYTF
. | once | TRBJ2-7 | TRBV5-1 | TGCGCCAGCAGCGCGACCGGGCTGTGGGTCGAGCAGTACTTC | CASSATGLWVEQYF
TRBD1 | . | TRBJ1-1 | TRBV4-1 | TGCGCCAGCCGAAAAGTGGGGACAGATGAAGCTTTCTTT | CASRKVGTDEAFF
. | . | TRBJ1-2 | TRBV28 | TGTGCCAGCAGTTTAGGCCCTCCTTCGGGGGTCTATGGCTACACCTTC | CASSLGPPSGVYGYTF
. | . | TRBJ1-2 | TRBV5-1 | TGCGCCAGCAGCTCCGCGGGGACTGGCTACACCTTC | CASSSAGTGYTF
. | . | TRBJ1-3 | TRBV9 | TGTGCCAGCAGCGTAGGGCAGGGTAGGGGAAACACCATATATTTT | CASSVGQGRGNTIYF
. | . | TRBJ2-7 | TRBV5-1 | TGCGCCAGCAGCTTGGAAACGGGAGTGCGGGAGCAGTACTTC | CASSLETGVREQYF
. | . | TRBJ2-1 | TRBV5-1 | TGCGCCAGCAGCTTTAGTTCAGGCCCCATCAGTTGGGAGCAGTTCTTC | CASSFSSGPISWEQFF
TRBD2 | . | TRBJ2-5 | TRBV9 | TGTGCCAGCAGCTCCATAGCGGGGTCGGGGACCCAGTACTTC | CASSSIAGSGTQYF
TRBD2 | . | TRBJ2-1 | TRBV9 | TGTGCCAGCAGCTCGTTAGCGGGGGCCTACAATGAGCAGTTCTTC | CASSSLAGAYNEQFF
. | . | TRBJ1-1 | TRBV25-1 | TGTGCCAGCAGTGGTGGAAATCACGCTGAAGCTTTCTTT | CASSGGNHAEAFF
. | . | TRBJ1-5 | TRBV5-1 | TGCGCCAGCAGTGAAGGGGGGAGGGATCAGCCCCAGCATTTT | CASSEGGRDQPQHF
. | . | TRBJ1-1 | TRBV10-1 | TGCGCCAGCAGTGAGGACCAGGCGAACACTGAAGCTTTCTTT | CASSEDQANTEAFF
TRBD1 | . | TRBJ1-1 | TRBV30 | TGTGCCTGGGGGGGACAGGGCCGGGGTGAAGCTTTCTTT | CAWGGQGRGEAFF
. | . | TRBJ2-5 | TRBV30 | TGTGCCTGGAGTGTAGGAGTCCTCGGACTGTTTCAAGAGACCCAGTACTTC | CAWSVGVLGLFQETQYF
. | . | TRBJ2-1 | TRBV5-1 | TGCGCCAGCAGCTTGGGTCCCGAGCAGTTCTTC | CASSLGPEQFF
TRBD1 | . | TRBJ1-6 | TRBV5-8 | TGTGCCAGCAGCTTTGGGACAGCCCAAAATTCACCCCTCCACTTT | CASSFGTAQNSPLHF
. | . | TRBJ1-3 | TRBV11-3 | TGTGCCAGCAGCTTAGATGACCGCTCTGGAAACACCATATATTTT | CASSLDDRSGNTIYF
. | once | TRBJ2-7 | TRBV6-1 | TGTGCTCTTGGGGCGTACGAGCAGTACTTC | CALGAYEQYF
. | . | TRBJ2-5 | TRBV4-1 | TGCGCCAGCAGCCAAGTGAATCAGCAAGAGACCCAGTACTTC | CASSQVNQQETQYF
. | . | TRBJ2-7 | TRBV5-1 | TGCGCCAGCAGCCTACAGACGGACTCCTACGAGCAGTACTTC | CASSLQTDSYEQYF
. | once | TRBJ2-5 | TRBV18 | TGTGCCAGCTCACTCGCGGACTTGTACCAAGAGACCCAGTACTTC | CASSLADLYQETQYF
. | . | TRBJ1-4 | TRBV5-1 | TGCGCCAGCAGCTTGGACAGTAATAATGAAAAACTGTTTTTT | CASSLDSNNEKLFF
. | . | TRBJ1-1 | TRBV29-1 | TGCAGCGTTGGCAGGGCAGAGGAAGCTTTCTTT | CSVGRAEEAFF
. | . | TRBJ2-1 | TRBV7-3 | TGTGCCAGCAGCTTAGGGTGGGGTGGTGCACGCAATGAGCAGTTCTTC | CASSLGWGGARNEQFF
TRBD2 | . | TRBJ2-1 | TRBV2 | TGTGCCAGTATTTTGGGACTAGCGGGGGGGTTGGATGAGCAGTTCTTC | CASILGLAGGLDEQFF
. | once | TRBJ1-1 | TRBV6-1 | TGTGCCAGCAGTGAACCCGACATAGGGGCTTTCTTT | CASSEPDIGAFF
TRBD1 | . | TRBJ2-5 | TRBV18 | TGTGCCAGCTCTCCCCAGGGACAGCTTCAAGAGACCCAGTACTTC | CASSPQGQLQETQYF
TRBD2 | . | TRBJ2-7 | TRBV19 | TGTGCCAGTAGTCCCGACCCCGGGACTAGCTCTTACGAGCAGTACTTC | CASSPDPGTSSYEQYF
. | . | TRBJ1-2 | TRBV6-5 | TGTGCCAGCACCCCTGGACAGCCTTATGGCTACACCTTC | CASTPGQPYGYTF
. | . | TRBJ1-5 | TRBV10-3 | TGTGCCACGGAAGGGGGGGCGAATCAGCCCCAGCATTTT | CATEGGANQPQHF
. | once | TRBJ1-2 | TRBV6-5 | TGTGCCAGCAGTCTGCCAGGAAATGGCTACACCTTC | CASSLPGNGYTF
. | . | TRBJ1-1 | TRBV5-1 | TGCGCCAGCAGCTTAAAGGGTCACGGGACATATATTGAAGCTTTCTTT | CASSLKGHGTYIEAFF
. | . | TRBJ1-2 | TRBV5-6 | TGTGCCAGCAGCTTGGTGGCAGGGAACTATGGCTACACCTTC | CASSLVAGNYGYTF
. | . | TRBJ2-2 | TRBV7-9 | TGTGCCGTTATCTACGATCTGCTGAACACCGGGGAGCTGTTTTTT | CAVIYDLLNTGELFF
. | . | TRBJ2-7 | TRBV2 | TGTGCCAGCAGTGAAGCGCTTGGGGGTCGGTCCTACGAGCAGTACTTC | CASSEALGGRSYEQYF
. | . | TRBJ2-7 | TRBV11-3 | TGTGCCAGCAGCTTAGATGCAGGCAGTACCTACGAGCAGTACTTC | CASSLDAGSTYEQYF
TRBD1 | . | TRBJ2-7 | TRBV6-1 | TGTGCCACCGACCGGGGGACAGGGACTGGCGAGCAGTACTTC | CATDRGTGTGEQYF
. | . | TRBJ1-1 | TRBV7-2 | TGTGCCAGCAGCCCGGGACTCCTGAACACTGAAGCTTTCTTT | CASSPGLLNTEAFF
. | few | TRBJ1-4 | TRBV7-9 | TGTGCCAGCAGTTTACAGGGAGGTAATGAAAAACTGTTTTTT | CASSLQGGNEKLFF
. | . | TRBJ2-2 | TRBV9 | TGTGCCAGCAGCGTAGCGGCTAAGGCCAACACCGGGGAGCTGTTTTTT | CASSVAAKANTGELFF
TRBD2 | . | TRBJ2-7 | TRBV5-5 | TGTGCCAGCAGCCCCAGCGGACTAGCGGGAGGGGGCGAGCAGTACTTC | CASSPSGLAGGGEQYF
TRBD1 | few | TRBJ1-5 | TRBV30 | TGTGCCTGGAGCAGGGGGCCGGGTCAGCCCCAGCATTTT | CAWSRGPGQPQHF
. | once | TRBJ2-7 | TRBV27 | TGTGCCAGCAGTTTATCGATAGGAAGTGAGCAGTACTTC | CASSLSIGSEQYF
. | . | TRBJ2-1 | TRBV5-1 | TGCGCCAGCAGCTTTGGCGGGGCCCAGTGGTCCCGGGACTTGTCCTACAATGAGCAGTTCTTC | CASSFGGAQWSRDLSYNEQFF
. | . | TRBJ1-1 | TRBV5-5 | TGTGCCAGCAGCTTGGGACTTACGAACACTGAAGCTTTCTTT | CASSLGLTNTEAFF
TRBD1 | once | TRBJ1-5 | TRBV14 | TGTGCCAGCAGCCAAGGGACAGGGAGATCACAGCCCCAGCATTTT | CASSQGTGRSQPQHF
. | . | TRBJ1-2 | TRBV30 | TGTGCCTGGAGAGGGAACAGCGCGTCTGGGGGCTACACCTTC | CAWRGNSASGGYTF
. | few | TRBJ1-5 | TRBV29-1 | TGCAGCGTTGTTGTCGGCAGCAATCAGCCCCAGCATTTT | CSVVVGSNQPQHF